What follows is one T cell receptor (beta chain) and its context. There are 17 residues in the CDR3. J gave up 3 bases and V 1 base, and 11 bases lay outside the gene matches. Germline CDR1 SQVTM, CDR2 ANQGSEA. These data belong to a study of blood T cell repertoires in COVID-19. Turning to the study itself: The United States, Italy and Spain provided the acute and convalescent COVID-19 samples. PBMCs, B-cell-depleted T cells, or T cells were the source of the cDNA or gDNA that made up the material.

In the study's own analysis: Nucleated cell number was recorded as an estimate derived from reference gene primer amplification. Sequencing used immunoSEQ multiplex PCR; TCRdb keeps in-frame clones, though not all of them. That table gives V, J and clone size, and the DNA gave D and trimming. Among roughly 190,000 clones listed, 65% to 85% were seen once. Sequenced material: peripheral blood. The V and J genes are TRBV29-1 and TRBJ2-7, with 11 bases that match TRBD2. This sequence originates from a man aged 45-65 years with active or convalescent COVID-19. The CDR3 spells CSVEAKGTSGGNYEQYF. As DNA, the CDR3 is TGCAGCGTTGAAGCCAAGGGGACTAGCGGTGGAAACTACGAGCAGTACTTC.